One sample yielded the 6 T cell receptor beta chains listed below, sequenced in a study of T cell clonality in common variable immunodeficiency. Using immunoSEQ multiplex PCR, the repertoire was profiled, and TCRdb retains in-frame clones only, with some absent. This sample carries around 32,000 clones and no singletons, and around 5.4% goes to the top ten. No antigens are known for them. General study results and limits: Reportedly, TCR beta sequences from common variable immunodeficiency showed fewer deletions and N-nucleotide insertions.

Sequenced sample: peripheral blood mononuclear cells. These receptor sequences come from a human donor with common variable immunodeficiency.

As concerns this clone: The read comes to an end 3 residues before the CDR3 does, leaving the germline J gene to fill in the end. The V and J genes are TRBV2 and TRBJ1-5; the D is unclear. Germline CDR1 is SNHLY and CDR2 is FYNNEI. This CDR3 spans 14 amino acids. With 0 bases removed from V and 1 base from J, the gap between germline ends came to 4 bases. CDR3 DNA, as far as it was read: TGTGCCAGCAGTGAAGCGCAGAGCAATCAGCCC. Its protein product is CASSEAQSNQP. The whole CDR3 protein is CASSEAQSNQPQHF.

This clone was observed a few times. The read comes to an end 3 residues before the CDR3 does, leaving the germline J gene to fill in the end. The J gene is TRBJ1-2, the V gene TRBV11-2; the D gene is possibly TRBD1 (6 bases). Germline V CDR1 and CDR2: SGHAT, FQNNGV. The V and J ends lost 8 bases and 2 bases respectively, with 9 bases between them. This CDR3 contains 12 residues. Partial CDR3 DNA: TGTGCCAGCGGTAGGGGGAACTATGGC. Protein product: CASGRGNYG. The entire CDR3 reads CASGRGNYGYTF.

This clone came up a few times. The read gets to within 3 residues of the CDR3 end, and the germline J gene fills in the rest. This chain links TRBV18 with TRBJ1-1; maybe TRBD1 (5 bases). With 3 bases removed from V and 0 bases from J, the gap between germline ends came to 11 bases. The CDR3 has 15 residues. The germline V gene encodes CDR1 KGHSH and CDR2 LQKENI. The sequenced part of the CDR3 DNA is TGTGCCAGCTCACCCATTGGAGGGGTGAACACTGAA. This encodes CASSPIGGVNTE. The entire CDR3 protein reads CASSPIGGVNTEAFF. Full variable domain (remainder filled in from reference TRBV18 and TRBJ1-1): NAGVMQNPRHLVRRRGQEARLRCSPMKGHSHVYWYRQLPEEGLKFMVYLQKENIIDESGMPKERFSAEFPKEGPSILRIQQVVRGDSAAYFCASSPIGGVNTEAFFGQGTRLTVV.

Details on this clone: The read falls 3 residues short of the CDR3 end, and the missing part is taken from the germline J gene. The gene calls are TRBV19 and TRBJ2-3; tentative D call: TRBD1 (5 bases). Germline CDR1 reads LNHDA; CDR2 reads SQIVND (reference sequence). The length of the CDR3 is 13 residues. V gave up 5 bases and J gave up 1 base, with 7 bases separating them. Here the CDR3 reads CASSLGRTDTQYF. The DNA read from the CDR3 is TGTGCCAGTAGTTTGGGGCGCACAGATACG.

This clone turned up a few times. The sequenced fragment ends 3 residues before the CDR3 boundary, so the rest is inferred from the germline J gene. The V gene is TRBV11-1, the J gene TRBJ2-7; weak D call: TRBD1 (6 bases). The CDR3 length is 13 residues. Trimming pared 5 bases from V and 6 bases from J, leaving 14 bases between. The germline CDR1 and CDR2 sequences are SGHAT and FQDESV (reference sequence). The CDR3 sequence is CASSRGTGSEQYF. The CDR3 DNA, read in part, is TGTGCCAGCAGCCGCGGAACAGGGAGCGAG.

This clone was recorded at least ten times. The DNA read from the CDR3 is TGTGCCAGCGGACCGGGAACTAGTTACAATGAG. This codes for CASGPGTSYNE. The complete CDR3 reads CASGPGTSYNEQFF. The rearrangement uses TRBV7-2 and TRBJ2-1; TRBD2 might be the D (5 bases). The CDR3 end lies 3 residues beyond the end of the read and is filled in from the germline J gene. V was clipped by 8 bases and J by 4 bases, with 15 bases between them. Germline V gene data show CDR1 as SGHTA and CDR2 as FQGNSA. The CDR3 totals 14 residues.